The source of this T cell receptor (beta chain) is a study of blood T cell repertoires in COVID-19. Assay: immunoSEQ multiplex PCR; the TCRdb copy retains only in-frame clones and omits some. The sample records about 300,000 clones, more than 75% being singletons. The CDR3 has 16 amino acids. J gave up 7 bases and V 0 bases, and 6 bases lay outside the gene matches. Germline CDR1 and CDR2: SGHDN and FVKESK. This chain joins TRBV14 and TRBJ2-1; TRBD2 agrees at 10 bases. Sequenced sample: peripheral blood. This sequence originates from a woman aged 50 to 60 with acute or convalescent COVID-19. The CDR3: CASSQDPLAGVNEQFF. As DNA, the CDR3 is TGTGCCAGCAGCCAAGATCCGCTAGCGGGAGTGAATGAGCAGTTCTTC.